These T cell receptor beta chains were read from a single sample in a study of blood T cell repertoires in COVID-19. Clones were sequenced by immunoSEQ multiplex PCR, and TCRdb holds only the in-frame ones, with some missing. The repertoire consists of roughly 350,000 clones, with 85% occurring once and the leading ten covering 3.6%. Sequencing used peripheral blood. The receptors derive from a young woman with acute or convalescent COVID-19. The CDR3 runs from the conserved cysteine through the conserved F or W. Fields, in order: CDR3 length, clone size, J gene, D gene, V gene, CDR3 DNA, CDR3 protein. A D gene is named only where the DNA matches it firmly. Some rows mark clone size as missing; the rest say once, few, many or name a class of expanded clone.

len: 11; abundance: .; j_gene: TRBJ1-2; d_gene: TRBD1; v_gene: TRBV29-1; CDR3nt: TGCAGCGTTACAGGGGATGGTGGCTACACCTTC; CDR3aa: CSVTGDGGYTF
len: 16; abundance: .; j_gene: TRBJ1-5; d_gene: TRBD1; v_gene: TRBV7-8; CDR3nt: TGTGCCAGCAGCTTGAGAACAACAGGGGGGAATCAGCCCCAGCATTTT; CDR3aa: CASSLRTTGGNQPQHF
len: 15; abundance: .; j_gene: TRBJ1-6; d_gene: TRBD1; v_gene: TRBV19; CDR3nt: TGTGCCAGTAGTTCCACAGGGGCTGAAAATTCACCCCTCCACTTT; CDR3aa: CASSSTGAENSPLHF
len: 16; abundance: .; j_gene: TRBJ1-4; d_gene: .; v_gene: TRBV19; CDR3nt: TGTGCCAGTAGTATTCAGGGGCAGACAACTAATGAAAAACTGTTTTTT; CDR3aa: CASSIQGQTTNEKLFF
len: 14; abundance: .; j_gene: TRBJ2-7; d_gene: .; v_gene: TRBV6-5; CDR3nt: TGTGCCAGCAGACGGGGACTCCCCTCCTACGAGCAGTACTTC; CDR3aa: CASRRGLPSYEQYF
len: 14; abundance: .; j_gene: TRBJ2-6; d_gene: TRBD1; v_gene: TRBV6-4; CDR3nt: TGTGCCAGCAAAAGGGGGCCGGGGGCCAACGTCCTGACTTTC; CDR3aa: CASKRGPGANVLTF
len: 13; abundance: once; j_gene: TRBJ1-1; d_gene: .; v_gene: TRBV5-8; CDR3nt: TGTGCCAGCAGGGGGAGGGGTTACGCTGAAGCTTTCTTT; CDR3aa: CASRGRGYAEAFF
len: 14; abundance: .; j_gene: TRBJ2-2; d_gene: TRBD1; v_gene: TRBV18; CDR3nt: TGTGCCAGCTCACCAGGGACAGACACCGGGGAGCTGTTTTTT; CDR3aa: CASSPGTDTGELFF
len: 12; abundance: .; j_gene: TRBJ2-7; d_gene: .; v_gene: TRBV21-1; CDR3nt: TGTGCCAGCAGCTTCCTAACCTACGAGCAGTACTTC; CDR3aa: CASSFLTYEQYF
len: 14; abundance: .; j_gene: TRBJ1-5; d_gene: TRBD1; v_gene: TRBV18; CDR3nt: TGTGCCAGCTCCCCAGACAGGGGGAATCAGCCCCAGCATTTT; CDR3aa: CASSPDRGNQPQHF
len: 14; abundance: once; j_gene: TRBJ1-5; d_gene: TRBD1; v_gene: TRBV27; CDR3nt: TGTGCCAGTAGCTTCGGACAGGGGGCAGAGCCCCAGCATTTT; CDR3aa: CASSFGQGAEPQHF
len: 17; abundance: once; j_gene: TRBJ1-4; d_gene: TRBD1; v_gene: TRBV27; CDR3nt: TGTGCCAGCAGTTCCCTCCGAGGGACAGGGGTTGAGGAAAAACTGTTTTTT; CDR3aa: CASSSLRGTGVEEKLFF
len: 16; abundance: .; j_gene: TRBJ2-7; d_gene: TRBD2; v_gene: TRBV5-6; CDR3nt: TGTGCCAGCATGAGACTAGCGGGAGGGGACTCCTACGAGCAGTACTTC; CDR3aa: CASMRLAGGDSYEQYF
len: 19; abundance: .; j_gene: TRBJ2-1; d_gene: TRBD2; v_gene: TRBV24-1; CDR3nt: TGTGCCACCAGTGATTCCCGAATAGCGGGAGGGAGCTCCTACAATGAGCAGTTCTTC; CDR3aa: CATSDSRIAGGSSYNEQFF
len: 16; abundance: once; j_gene: TRBJ2-7; d_gene: TRBD2; v_gene: TRBV18; CDR3nt: TGTGCCAGCTCACCCCAACTAGCGGGTAGCTCCTACGAGCAGTACTTC; CDR3aa: CASSPQLAGSSYEQYF
len: 16; abundance: .; j_gene: TRBJ2-5; d_gene: TRBD2; v_gene: TRBV5-1; CDR3nt: TGCGCCAGCAGCTTGGAGGGTAGCGGGAGTCGGGAGACCCAGTACTTC; CDR3aa: CASSLEGSGSRETQYF
len: 14; abundance: .; j_gene: TRBJ2-7; d_gene: TRBD1; v_gene: TRBV6-5; CDR3nt: TGTGCCAGCAGCCGGACAGGGGGGTCCTACGAGCAGTACTTC; CDR3aa: CASSRTGGSYEQYF
len: 12; abundance: .; j_gene: TRBJ2-5; d_gene: .; v_gene: TRBV5-1; CDR3nt: TGCGCCAGCAGCTTGCTGGGGGAGGCCCAGTACTTC; CDR3aa: CASSLLGEAQYF
len: 14; abundance: .; j_gene: TRBJ2-5; d_gene: .; v_gene: TRBV7-8; CDR3nt: TGTGCCAGCAGCTTGCGAAGGGGTTGGGAGACCCAGTACTTC; CDR3aa: CASSLRRGWETQYF
len: 12; abundance: .; j_gene: TRBJ2-5; d_gene: .; v_gene: TRBV5-1; CDR3nt: TGCGCCAGCAGCTTGGGAGCGGAGACCCAGTACTTC; CDR3aa: CASSLGAETQYF
len: 14; abundance: .; j_gene: TRBJ2-3; d_gene: TRBD2; v_gene: TRBV19; CDR3nt: TGTGCCAGTAGTATCGGGACTAGCAGGCGTACGCAGTATTTT; CDR3aa: CASSIGTSRRTQYF
len: 16; abundance: .; j_gene: TRBJ1-4; d_gene: .; v_gene: TRBV6-5; CDR3nt: TGTGCCAGCAGTTACTCAGGACGGGGGGTCAGTGAAAAACTGTTTTTT; CDR3aa: CASSYSGRGVSEKLFF
len: 14; abundance: .; j_gene: TRBJ2-7; d_gene: .; v_gene: TRBV9; CDR3nt: TGTGCCAGCAGCGTCTTGGGGGCTTCCTACGAGCAGTACTTC; CDR3aa: CASSVLGASYEQYF
len: 17; abundance: .; j_gene: TRBJ2-7; d_gene: TRBD1; v_gene: TRBV6-4; CDR3nt: TGTGCCAGCAAGATAGGATACAGGGGGCTTCCAATACGGCAGCAGTACTTC; CDR3aa: CASKIGYRGLPIRQQYF
len: 14; abundance: once; j_gene: TRBJ2-5; d_gene: .; v_gene: TRBV7-9; CDR3nt: TGTGCCAGCAGCTTAGTGCTCCGGGGGGAGACCCAGTACTTC; CDR3aa: CASSLVLRGETQYF
len: 15; abundance: few; j_gene: TRBJ2-7; d_gene: .; v_gene: TRBV6-5; CDR3nt: TGTGCCAGCAAAGGAGTTCAGAGTCAGGGGGGAAAGCAGTACTTC; CDR3aa: CASKGVQSQGGKQYF
len: 15; abundance: .; j_gene: TRBJ1-4; d_gene: TRBD1; v_gene: TRBV24-1; CDR3nt: TGTGCCACCAGTGATGACAGGGGAGAGAATGAAAAACTGTTTTTT; CDR3aa: CATSDDRGENEKLFF
len: 19; abundance: .; j_gene: TRBJ2-3; d_gene: TRBD2; v_gene: TRBV27; CDR3nt: TGTGCCAGCAGTTTGTCAGTTCGGGAGGCCATGGGATTCACGGATACGCAGTATTTT; CDR3aa: CASSLSVREAMGFTDTQYF
len: 14; abundance: .; j_gene: TRBJ1-2; d_gene: .; v_gene: TRBV28; CDR3nt: TGTGCCAGCAGTTTATCCACGGCGGGCTATGGCTACACCTTC; CDR3aa: CASSLSTAGYGYTF
len: 14; abundance: .; j_gene: TRBJ2-3; d_gene: .; v_gene: TRBV27; CDR3nt: TGTGCCAGCAGTTCCACCGGGAGCACAGATACGCAGTATTTT; CDR3aa: CASSSTGSTDTQYF
len: 14; abundance: few; j_gene: TRBJ1-1; d_gene: .; v_gene: TRBV15; CDR3nt: TGTGCCACCAGCAGAGATCGGAGTATCCAACGGGCTTTCTTT; CDR3aa: CATSRDRSIQRAFF
len: 14; abundance: .; j_gene: TRBJ1-5; d_gene: TRBD1; v_gene: TRBV7-9; CDR3nt: TGTGCCAGCAGCTCGATACAGGGGAAGGGGGCCCAGCATTTT; CDR3aa: CASSSIQGKGAQHF
len: 13; abundance: few; j_gene: TRBJ1-3; d_gene: TRBD1; v_gene: TRBV27; CDR3nt: TGTGCCAGCAGTCGACAGGGGACCAACACCATATATTTT; CDR3aa: CASSRQGTNTIYF
len: 16; abundance: .; j_gene: TRBJ1-2; d_gene: .; v_gene: TRBV20-1; CDR3nt: TGCAGTGCTAGTCGGGGAGCGCATATTTCGGACTATGGCTACACCTTC; CDR3aa: CSASRGAHISDYGYTF
len: 16; abundance: .; j_gene: TRBJ2-2; d_gene: TRBD2; v_gene: TRBV13; CDR3nt: TGTGCCAGCAGCCCGTTTACTAGCGTGAACACCGGGGAGCTGTTTTTT; CDR3aa: CASSPFTSVNTGELFF
len: 14; abundance: .; j_gene: TRBJ1-1; d_gene: TRBD1; v_gene: TRBV5-1; CDR3nt: TGCGCCAGCAGCTATCTCAGGGGGGAGACTGAAGCTTTCTTT; CDR3aa: CASSYLRGETEAFF
len: 13; abundance: .; j_gene: TRBJ1-3; d_gene: .; v_gene: TRBV30; CDR3nt: TGTGCCTCGGACAGCTACTCTGGAAACACCATATATTTT; CDR3aa: CASDSYSGNTIYF
len: 12; abundance: .; j_gene: TRBJ2-1; d_gene: .; v_gene: TRBV6-2/TRBV6-3; CDR3nt: TGTGCCAGCAGCCACCTTGCTAGCTGGGAGTTCTTC; CDR3aa: CASSHLASWEFF
len: 14; abundance: .; j_gene: TRBJ1-1; d_gene: .; v_gene: TRBV5-6; CDR3nt: TGTGCCAGCAGCTTTTTGGACAGAATTGCTGAAGCTTTCTTT; CDR3aa: CASSFLDRIAEAFF
len: 13; abundance: .; j_gene: TRBJ1-5; d_gene: .; v_gene: TRBV6-5; CDR3nt: TGTGCCAGCAGTTACTCACCCAGTCAGCCCCAGCATTTT; CDR3aa: CASSYSPSQPQHF
len: 13; abundance: .; j_gene: TRBJ2-3; d_gene: TRBD2; v_gene: TRBV4-1; CDR3nt: TGCGCCAGCACCCTAGCGGGAGCAGATACGCAGTATTTT; CDR3aa: CASTLAGADTQYF
len: 14; abundance: .; j_gene: TRBJ2-7; d_gene: .; v_gene: TRBV6-5; CDR3nt: TGTGCCAGTACAGGGAGGGAGGGCTTTAGGGAGCAGTACTTC; CDR3aa: CASTGREGFREQYF
len: 17; abundance: once; j_gene: TRBJ2-3; d_gene: .; v_gene: TRBV4-1; CDR3nt: TGCGCCAGCAGCCCTCTCGGTTCGGACAGTAACACAGATACGCAGTATTTT; CDR3aa: CASSPLGSDSNTDTQYF
len: 12; abundance: .; j_gene: TRBJ1-2; d_gene: TRBD1; v_gene: TRBV12-3/TRBV12-4; CDR3nt: TGTGCCAGCACCCAGACAGGGAATGGCTACACCTTC; CDR3aa: CASTQTGNGYTF
len: 10; abundance: .; j_gene: TRBJ2-1; d_gene: .; v_gene: TRBV10-2; CDR3nt: TGCGCCAGCAGTGAGCGGGAGCAGTTCTTC; CDR3aa: CASSEREQFF
len: 13; abundance: .; j_gene: TRBJ1-5; d_gene: .; v_gene: TRBV27; CDR3nt: TGTGCCAGCAGTTTAGAGGTTCGACAGCCCCAGCATTTT; CDR3aa: CASSLEVRQPQHF
len: 17; abundance: few; j_gene: TRBJ1-2; d_gene: TRBD1; v_gene: TRBV10-2; CDR3nt: TGCGCCAGCAGTGAGCCCGGGGTAAACAGGGGCAACTATGGCTACACCTTC; CDR3aa: CASSEPGVNRGNYGYTF
len: 15; abundance: .; j_gene: TRBJ2-3; d_gene: .; v_gene: TRBV2; CDR3nt: TGTGCCAGCAGGGACGAGGGACTTATGCGCGATACGCAGTATTTT; CDR3aa: CASRDEGLMRDTQYF
len: 17; abundance: .; j_gene: TRBJ1-6; d_gene: TRBD1; v_gene: TRBV9; CDR3nt: TGTGCCAGCAGCTTCTCCCTCCGGGACAGGGCCAATTCACCCCTCCACTTT; CDR3aa: CASSFSLRDRANSPLHF
len: 14; abundance: .; j_gene: TRBJ1-2; d_gene: .; v_gene: TRBV7-2; CDR3nt: TGTGCCAGCAGCTTAGAGGGACAATTTTTAGGCTACACCTTC; CDR3aa: CASSLEGQFLGYTF
len: 13; abundance: .; j_gene: TRBJ2-7; d_gene: .; v_gene: TRBV7-9; CDR3nt: TGTGCCAGCAGCCCAGGACTGACCTACGAGCAGTACTTC; CDR3aa: CASSPGLTYEQYF
len: 16; abundance: .; j_gene: TRBJ1-6; d_gene: .; v_gene: TRBV5-1; CDR3nt: TGCGCCAGCAGCCCCACGACAGGAAGGAGCCTTTCACCCCTCCACTTT; CDR3aa: CASSPTTGRSLSPLHF
len: 16; abundance: .; j_gene: TRBJ1-6; d_gene: TRBD1; v_gene: TRBV28; CDR3nt: TGTGCCAGCAGTCCTGACAGGGAGGTTACGGGTTCACCCCTCCACTTT; CDR3aa: CASSPDREVTGSPLHF
len: 13; abundance: .; j_gene: TRBJ1-1; d_gene: .; v_gene: TRBV2; CDR3nt: TGTGCCTCGACCCCAGGGATCCACACTGAAGCTTTCTTT; CDR3aa: CASTPGIHTEAFF
len: 14; abundance: .; j_gene: TRBJ2-7; d_gene: .; v_gene: TRBV2; CDR3nt: TGTGCCAGCAGGCCCTGGAGGGGGCCCTACGAGCAGTACTTC; CDR3aa: CASRPWRGPYEQYF
len: 16; abundance: .; j_gene: TRBJ2-2; d_gene: TRBD2; v_gene: TRBV5-6; CDR3nt: TGTGCCAGCAGCTGGACGACTAGCGGAAACACCGGGGAGCTGTTTTTT; CDR3aa: CASSWTTSGNTGELFF
len: 15; abundance: .; j_gene: TRBJ2-7; d_gene: TRBD1; v_gene: TRBV6-5; CDR3nt: TGTGCCAGCAGGGACAGGACAGGAGGCTCCTACGAGCAGTACTTC; CDR3aa: CASRDRTGGSYEQYF
len: 13; abundance: .; j_gene: TRBJ1-1; d_gene: .; v_gene: TRBV6-5; CDR3nt: TGTGCCAGCAGACAGGGTGTTGGCACTGAAGCTTTCTTT; CDR3aa: CASRQGVGTEAFF
len: 15; abundance: .; j_gene: TRBJ1-1; d_gene: TRBD1; v_gene: TRBV6-5; CDR3nt: TGTGCCAGCAGTCCTTCGACAGGGCTAGGGACTGAAGCTTTCTTT; CDR3aa: CASSPSTGLGTEAFF
len: 15; abundance: .; j_gene: TRBJ2-5; d_gene: .; v_gene: TRBV3-1/TRBV3-2; CDR3nt: TGTGCCAGCAGCCAAGATCGCGGGGGCTGGGAGACCCAGTACTTC; CDR3aa: CASSQDRGGWETQYF